This is a list of T cell receptor beta chains from one sample in a study of T cell clusters in autoimmune cytopenias. TCRdb reprocessed the multiplex PCR reads and keeps a single row for each CDR3 protein, giving no DNA. Its clone listing holds some 4,500 distinct CDR3 sequences. The same specimen was also included in a second study, on T cell repertoires in aging, cancer and after chemotherapy.

The sequenced sample was peripheral blood. The receptors come from a human donor with an autoimmune cytopenia or autoimmune hepatitis (not recorded which). Each CDR3 is given with its conserved first and last residue. A clone size is listed for some rows: how often the clone was seen (once, few, many), or a class if it is expanded.

V gene: TRBV10-3; clone size: -; J gene: TRBJ1-6; CDR3 length: 15; CDR3 protein: CAIRNPGQGVSPLHF
V gene: TRBV7-6; clone size: -; J gene: TRBJ2-7; CDR3 length: 12; CDR3 protein: CASGDGSYEQYF
V gene: TRBV18; clone size: -; J gene: TRBJ2-5; CDR3 length: 12; CDR3 protein: CASSLGEETQYF
V gene: TRBV11-1; clone size: -; J gene: TRBJ2-2; CDR3 length: 17; CDR3 protein: CASSQAITGVNTGELFF
V gene: TRBV6-5; clone size: -; J gene: TRBJ1-2; CDR3 length: 14; CDR3 protein: CASSESFGQYGYTF
V gene: TRBV6-5; clone size: -; J gene: TRBJ2-4; CDR3 length: 14; CDR3 protein: CASRDRVTKNIQYF
V gene: TRBV13; clone size: -; J gene: TRBJ2-2; CDR3 length: 15; CDR3 protein: CASSVTSGNPGELFF
V gene: TRBV19; clone size: -; J gene: TRBJ1-1; CDR3 length: 13; CDR3 protein: CASSYWGLTEAFF
V gene: TRBV11-2; clone size: medium-sized; J gene: TRBJ1-4; CDR3 length: 13; CDR3 protein: CASSQWDNEKLFF
V gene: TRBV12-3/TRBV12-4; clone size: -; J gene: TRBJ2-5; CDR3 length: 13; CDR3 protein: CASRADTQETQYF
V gene: TRBV7-2; clone size: -; J gene: TRBJ2-1; CDR3 length: 16; CDR3 protein: CASSPARGRDYNEQFF
V gene: TRBV12-3/TRBV12-4; clone size: -; J gene: TRBJ2-1; CDR3 length: 12; CDR3 protein: CASRLGGDEQFF
V gene: TRBV7-6; clone size: -; J gene: TRBJ1-6; CDR3 length: 14; CDR3 protein: CASSPSSYNSPLHF
V gene: TRBV6-6; clone size: -; J gene: TRBJ2-5; CDR3 length: 18; CDR3 protein: CASSYLHRGLGDQETQYF
V gene: TRBV15; clone size: -; J gene: TRBJ1-6; CDR3 length: 17; CDR3 protein: CATSRGWDGSYNSPLHF
V gene: TRBV6-2/TRBV6-3; clone size: -; J gene: TRBJ1-5; CDR3 length: 13; CDR3 protein: CASSLRADQPQHF
V gene: TRBV27; clone size: -; J gene: TRBJ1-1; CDR3 length: 15; CDR3 protein: CASSGLGGWDTEAFF
V gene: TRBV6-5; clone size: -; J gene: TRBJ1-1; CDR3 length: 15; CDR3 protein: CASSYRAGGQGRAFF
V gene: TRBV11-1; clone size: medium-sized; J gene: TRBJ2-5; CDR3 length: 13; CDR3 protein: CASSPRTKGPQYF
V gene: TRBV5-6; clone size: -; J gene: TRBJ2-5; CDR3 length: 11; CDR3 protein: CASSGLQTQYF
V gene: TRBV27; clone size: medium-sized; J gene: TRBJ2-3; CDR3 length: 11; CDR3 protein: CASSPGYTQYF
V gene: TRBV5-1; clone size: -; J gene: TRBJ2-5; CDR3 length: 16; CDR3 protein: CASSLEVTGAQETQYF
V gene: TRBV29-1; clone size: medium-sized; J gene: TRBJ2-7; CDR3 length: 11; CDR3 protein: CSVTTGGPQYF
V gene: TRBV27; clone size: -; J gene: TRBJ2-4; CDR3 length: 16; CDR3 protein: CASSLESRGAKNIQYF
V gene: TRBV11-1; clone size: medium-sized; J gene: TRBJ2-6; CDR3 length: 16; CDR3 protein: CASSLRGGSGANVLTF
V gene: TRBV18; clone size: -; J gene: TRBJ2-1; CDR3 length: 15; CDR3 protein: CASSPGQVAYNEQFF
V gene: TRBV15; clone size: -; J gene: TRBJ2-2; CDR3 length: 14; CDR3 protein: CATSHGGFAGELFF
V gene: TRBV15; clone size: -; J gene: TRBJ1-5; CDR3 length: 15; CDR3 protein: CATSREGFSDQPQHF
V gene: TRBV11-3; clone size: medium-sized; J gene: TRBJ2-7; CDR3 length: 13; CDR3 protein: CASSGQGRYEQYF
V gene: TRBV11-3; clone size: -; J gene: TRBJ1-5; CDR3 length: 15; CDR3 protein: CASSLAGGWGQPQHF
V gene: TRBV7-3; clone size: medium-sized; J gene: TRBJ2-3; CDR3 length: 15; CDR3 protein: CASSPRGGGPDTQYF
V gene: TRBV6-1; clone size: -; J gene: TRBJ2-7; CDR3 length: 12; CDR3 protein: CASSGDRYEQYF
V gene: TRBV29-1; clone size: medium-sized; J gene: TRBJ2-1; CDR3 length: 13; CDR3 protein: CSVGQGVTNEQFF
V gene: TRBV11-3; clone size: -; J gene: TRBJ2-1; CDR3 length: 15; CDR3 protein: CASSLVQDSYNEQFF
V gene: TRBV19; clone size: -; J gene: TRBJ1-6; CDR3 length: 17; CDR3 protein: CASSIPGGGTGGSPLHF
V gene: TRBV6-5; clone size: -; J gene: TRBJ1-2; CDR3 length: 11; CDR3 protein: CASSDDRAYTF
V gene: TRBV6-6; clone size: -; J gene: TRBJ2-7; CDR3 length: 16; CDR3 protein: CASSYSRDRTSYEQYF
V gene: TRBV5-4; clone size: -; J gene: TRBJ2-7; CDR3 length: 12; CDR3 protein: CASSRGEYEQYF
V gene: TRBV6-5; clone size: -; J gene: TRBJ2-1; CDR3 length: 16; CDR3 protein: CASSYSEVEGTNEQFF
V gene: TRBV6-5; clone size: -; J gene: TRBJ2-3; CDR3 length: 15; CDR3 protein: CASSYHGAITDTQYF